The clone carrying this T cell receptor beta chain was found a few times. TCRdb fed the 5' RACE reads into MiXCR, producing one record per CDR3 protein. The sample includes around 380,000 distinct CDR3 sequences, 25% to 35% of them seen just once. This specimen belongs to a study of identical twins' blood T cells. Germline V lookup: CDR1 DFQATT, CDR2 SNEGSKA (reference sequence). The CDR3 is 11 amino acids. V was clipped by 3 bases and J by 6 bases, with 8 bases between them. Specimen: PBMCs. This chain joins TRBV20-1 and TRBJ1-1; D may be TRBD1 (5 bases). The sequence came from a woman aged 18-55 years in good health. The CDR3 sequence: CSASRGAEAFF. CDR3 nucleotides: TGCAGTGCTAGTAGGGGCGCTGAAGCTTTCTTT.